This T cell receptor (beta chain) was obtained from a study of blood T cell repertoires in COVID-19. Study context: Specimens from acute and convalescent COVID-19 originated in the United States, Italy and Spain.

This CDR3 contains 15 residues. Trimming removed 7 bases from V and 5 bases from J; junction bases left unmatched: 7. Per germline, CDR1 LNHDA and CDR2 SQIVND (reference sequence). Methods used by the authors: Reference gene primer amplification yielded estimated nucleated cell counts. The assay was immunoSEQ multiplex PCR, and TCRdb's table has in-frame clones only and misses some. The V and J calls and clone size are taken from that table; D and trimming were inferred from the DNA. The sample has approximately 190,000 clones, about 81% seen once; the top ten hold 13% to 15%. The rearrangement links TRBV19 to TRBJ1-6; 8 bases are shared with TRBD1. This TCR was sampled from a man aged 25-40 years with active or convalescent COVID-19. Source material: peripheral blood. CDR3 protein: CASNPDRGDNSPLHF. In nucleotides, the CDR3 is TGTGCCAGTAACCCAGACAGGGGAGATAATTCACCCCTCCACTTT.